The present T cell receptor (delta chain) was sequenced within a study of gamma-delta T cells after stem cell transplantation. CDR3 length equals 18 residues. From germline, CDR1 is GEAIGNYY and CDR2 EKD. This clone occurred a few times. One end of the junction is discordant with germline, which a read error may explain. TCRdb fed the RT-PCR reads to CATT. The sample has around 2,400 delta-chain clones, approximately 45% seen once; the top ten hold about 17%. The chain is built from TRDV2 and TRDJ1; 9 bases match TRDD3. This sequence originates from a human donor. It is not recorded whose cells these are; they may come from a transplant donor. Material for sequencing was gamma-delta T cells. The CDR3 spells CACGTLLGDTVYTDELIF. CDR3 sequence (DNA): TGTGCCTGTGGCACCTTACTGGGGGACACGGTCTACACCGATGAACTCATCTTT.